The T cell receptor (beta chain) described here comes from a study of T cell repertoires in cytomegalovirus infection. In TCRdb, the reads were re-called with MiXCR into one record per CDR3 protein. The sample has around 55,000 distinct CDR3 sequences, over 15% seen once. As for this clonotype: Its matching antigen is unknown.

The input for sequencing was CD8+ T cells from cultured PBMCs, taken from culture after CMV antigen stimulation. The sequence was collected from a human donor in good health (CMV status not recorded). Some clones in this sample may be carry-over from other donors' samples.

The CDR3 reads CASSLWGRFTDTQYF. CDR3 DNA: TGTGCCAGCAGCTTATGGGGCCGATTCACAGATACGCAGTATTTT. This chain connects TRBV7-2 to TRBJ2-3, with D maybe TRBD1 (5 bases). V was shortened by 2 bases and J by 2 bases, with 11 bases between the two germline ends. This CDR3 is 15 amino acids long. Germline V gene data show CDR1 as SGHTA and CDR2 as FQGNSA. Together with reference TRBV7-2 and TRBJ2-3, the CDR3 gives the full variable domain: GAGVSQSPSNKVTEKGKDVELRCDPISGHTALYWYRQSLGQGLEFLIYFQGNSAPDKSGLPSDRFSAERTGGSVSTLTIQRTQQEDSAVYLCASSLWGRFTDTQYFGPGTRLTVL.